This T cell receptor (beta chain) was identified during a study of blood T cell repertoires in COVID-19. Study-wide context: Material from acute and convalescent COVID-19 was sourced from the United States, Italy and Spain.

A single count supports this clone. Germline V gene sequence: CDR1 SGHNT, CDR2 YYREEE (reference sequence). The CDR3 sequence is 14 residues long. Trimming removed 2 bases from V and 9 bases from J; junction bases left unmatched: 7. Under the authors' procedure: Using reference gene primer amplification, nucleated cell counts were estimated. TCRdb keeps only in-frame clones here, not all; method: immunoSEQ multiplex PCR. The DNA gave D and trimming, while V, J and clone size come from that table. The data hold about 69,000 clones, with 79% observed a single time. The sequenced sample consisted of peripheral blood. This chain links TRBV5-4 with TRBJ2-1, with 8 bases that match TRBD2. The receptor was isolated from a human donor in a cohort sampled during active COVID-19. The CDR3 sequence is CASSFPGGLSEQFF. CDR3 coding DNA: TGTGCCAGCAGCTTTCCGGGGGGGCTTAGTGAGCAGTTCTTC.